The clone carrying this T cell receptor (beta chain) showed up many times. The antigen remains undetermined. Diagnoses rested on clinical symptoms, serum thyroxine and TRAb, thyroid ultrasound and orbital computed tomography. The CDR3 consists of 14 residues. V dropped 6 bases and J dropped 5 bases, with 17 bases sitting between them. The record originates from a study of T cells in Graves' hyperthyroidism and ophthalmopathy. Study observations and caveats: From stable hyperthyroidism, ophthalmopathy was separated by a 13 V-J model.

Regions amplified from RNA transcripts were the TCR beta CDR3 regions. Carried out on the TCR CDR3, a first-round RT-PCR used the HTBI primer set. Each CDR3 protein is one row after TCRdb ran MiXCR on the multiplex PCR reads. The data show 600,000 to 700,000 distinct CDR3 sequences, about 15% seen once. The chain carries TRBV12-3 or TRBV12-4 and TRBJ2-7, with TRBD1 as a possible D gene (6 bases). Sequencing input: blood. This TCR was recovered from a woman aged 40 to 50 with Graves' ophthalmopathy. CDR3 region: CASRLTGTLHEQYF. CDR3 DNA: TGTGCCAGCAGACTCACAGGGACGTTACACGAGCAGTACTTC.